This entry lists 2 T cell receptor beta chains sequenced from one sample in a study of T cells in localized non-small cell lung cancer. The assay was immunoSEQ multiplex PCR, and TCRdb's table has in-frame clones only and misses some. The table lists 1,300 to 1,500 clones, about 40% of them singletons, with 9.4% in the top ten. The specimen comprised lung tumor tissue, sampled before any cancer treatment. These receptors originate from a male donor aged 60 or older with stage I squamous cell lung carcinoma.

CDR3 sequence reads: CASSLSWRKLWDEQYF. In DNA form, the CDR3 reads TGTGCCAGCAGTTTGTCTTGGCGGAAACTATGGGATGAGCAGTACTTC. This chain links TRBV28 with TRBJ2-7; D ambiguous. The length of the CDR3 is 16 residues. Trimming cost V 3 bases and J 7 bases, with 22 bases left between them. Germline-derived CDR1 and CDR2 are MDHEN and SYDVKM. The full variable domain, rest sourced from reference TRBV28 and TRBJ2-7, is DVKVTQSSRYLVKRTGEKVFLECVQDMDHENMFWYRQDPGLGLRLIYFSYDVKMKEKGDIPEGYSVSREKKERFSLILESASTNQTSMYLCASSLSWRKLWDEQYFGPGTRLTVT.

The chain couples TRBV28 to TRBJ1-3, with 7 bases fitting TRBD1. J gave up 0 bases and V 5 bases, and 4 bases lay outside the gene matches. Germline CDR1 reads MDHEN; CDR2 reads SYDVKM. The CDR3 sequence is 15 residues long. CDR3 coding DNA: TGTGCCAGCAGTCTCGGACAGGTCTCTGGAAACACCATATATTTT. Translation gives CASSLGQVSGNTIYF.